The rows below give T cell receptor beta chains drawn from one sample of a study of technical replicates of blood from a handful of donors. Sequencing was performed with immunoSEQ multiplex PCR; in TCRdb, only in-frame clones are kept and a portion is missing. The sample has some 13,000 clones; 60% to 85% are singletons. The specimen was PBMCs. All receptors come from a human donor in good health. The CDR3 runs from the conserved cysteine through the conserved F or W. D genes are given only for firm matches. Size is stated for part of the rows, as once, few or many counts, or as a class when the clone is expanded.

>TRBV6-5|TRBJ1-1|-|once
CASSYSGGGNTEAFF
TGTGCCAGCAGTTACTCCGGGGGTGGGAACACTGAAGCTTTCTTT
>TRBV27|TRBJ2-7|-|few
CASSPRAPGGEQYF
TGTGCCAGCAGTCCGAGGGCCCCCGGGGGAGAGCAGTACTTC
>TRBV7-6|TRBJ2-2|TRBD1|-
CASSHGTANTGELFF
TGTGCCAGCAGTCACGGGACAGCCAACACCGGGGAGCTGTTTTTT
>TRBV27|TRBJ2-7|TRBD1|-
CASSTRDRGTYEQYF
TGTGCCAGCAGTACCCGGGACAGGGGGACATACGAGCAGTACTTC
>TRBV5-1|TRBJ2-7|TRBD1|large
CASSLEPTGQGIYGQYF
TGCGCCAGCAGCTTGGAACCTACGGGACAGGGCATCTATGGGCAGTACTTC
>TRBV5-1|TRBJ2-1|TRBD2|-
CASSHTTSGNNEQFF
TGCGCCAGCAGTCACACGACTAGCGGGAACAATGAGCAGTTCTTC
>TRBV2|TRBJ2-3|-|-
CASRNPGTGVGDTQYF
TGTGCCAGCAGGAACCCAGGGACGGGAGTGGGGGATACGCAGTATTTT
>TRBV18|TRBJ1-2|TRBD1|-
CASSPVGTGTYGYTF
TGTGCCAGCTCACCAGTGGGGACAGGGACCTATGGCTACACCTTC
>TRBV2|TRBJ2-1|-|once
CASSVGRTDNEQFF
TGTGCCAGCAGTGTGGGCCGTACCGACAATGAGCAGTTCTTC
>TRBV7-3|TRBJ1-3|-|-
CASSSGQGNTIYF
TGTGCCAGCAGCTCTGGACAGGGAAACACCATATATTTT
>TRBV5-1|TRBJ2-5|-|-
CASRGPGLQETQYF
TGCGCCAGCAGAGGGCCAGGGCTACAAGAGACCCAGTACTTC
>TRBV30|TRBJ1-2|-|-
CAWSLAVYGYTF
TGTGCCTGGAGTCTGGCAGTCTATGGCTACACCTTC
>TRBV6-1|TRBJ2-7|-|few
CASIDRVPFYEQYF
TGTGCCAGTATCGACCGGGTTCCATTCTACGAGCAGTACTTC
>TRBV18|TRBJ2-5|-|-
CASSRGPADGTQYF
TGTGCCAGCTCACGGGGCCCCGCCGACGGGACCCAGTACTTC
>TRBV9|TRBJ2-2|-|-
CASSEGVGLGNTGELFF
TGTGCCAGCAGCGAGGGGGTGGGGCTAGGGAACACCGGGGAGCTGTTTTTT
>TRBV4-1|TRBJ2-1|TRBD1|-
CASSPQGTGNYNEQFF
TGCGCCAGCAGCCCCCAAGGGACAGGGAACTACAATGAGCAGTTCTTC
>TRBV6-1|TRBJ1-3|-|few
CASSGTQVGNTIYF
TGTGCCAGCAGTGGGACACAGGTTGGAAACACCATATATTTT
>TRBV11-3|TRBJ2-1|TRBD2|-
CASSQEGLAGVYNEQFF
TGTGCCAGCAGTCAAGAGGGGCTAGCGGGAGTCTACAATGAGCAGTTCTTC
>TRBV5-4|TRBJ2-5|-|once
CASSPGDQETQYF
TGTGCCAGCAGCCCAGGGGATCAAGAGACCCAGTACTTC
>TRBV7-2|TRBJ2-1|TRBD2|-
CASSSQAGGHYNEQFF
TGTGCCAGCAGCTCGCAAGCGGGAGGCCACTACAATGAGCAGTTCTTC
>TRBV28|TRBJ2-7|-|-
CASSLPGGSSYEQYF
TGTGCCAGCAGTTTACCCGGTGGGAGCTCCTACGAGCAGTACTTC
>TRBV29-1|TRBJ2-1|-|once
CSVVVLAGSAGGYNEQFF
TGCAGCGTTGTCGTCTTGGCGGGGTCGGCAGGGGGCTACAATGAGCAGTTCTTC
>TRBV5-6|TRBJ2-7|-|-
CASSLVGDKTGNEQYF
TGTGCCAGCAGCTTGGTCGGGGACAAAACAGGGAACGAGCAGTACTTC
>TRBV13|TRBJ2-2|TRBD2|-
CASSLNSGLAGDPVTGELFF
TGTGCCAGCAGCCTAAACTCGGGACTAGCGGGAGACCCGGTCACCGGGGAGCTGTTTTTT
>TRBV7-8|TRBJ2-1|TRBD2|-
CASTRVLAANEQFF
TGTGCCAGCACCCGAGTACTAGCGGCGAATGAGCAGTTCTTC
>TRBV7-9|TRBJ1-1|-|-
CASSPSWNTEAFF
TGTGCCAGCAGCCCAAGCTGGAACACTGAAGCTTTCTTT
>TRBV11-2|TRBJ2-7|TRBD1|few
CASSPDRVGYEQYF
TGTGCCAGCAGCCCTGACAGGGTTGGCTACGAGCAGTACTTC
>TRBV19|TRBJ1-4|TRBD1|few
CASSIGQGADEKLFF
TGTGCCAGTAGTATTGGGCAGGGGGCGGATGAAAAACTGTTTTTT
>TRBV28|TRBJ1-1|-|-
CAHAGVNTEAFF
TGTGCCCATGCCGGGGTGAACACTGAAGCTTTCTTT
>TRBV28|TRBJ2-3|TRBD2|-
CASSPGLVSTDTQYF
TGTGCCAGCAGTCCGGGACTAGTGAGCACAGATACGCAGTATTTT
>TRBV6-6|TRBJ1-5|-|few
CASSPRGGNQPQHF
TGTGCCAGCAGTCCACGGGGGGGCAATCAGCCCCAGCATTTT
>TRBV5-5|TRBJ1-5|TRBD1|-
CASSPTGAVISPQHF
TGTGCCAGCAGTCCAACAGGGGCAGTTATCAGCCCCCAGCATTTT
>TRBV5-4|TRBJ2-1|TRBD2|-
CASSLGASGRPNEQFF
TGTGCCAGCAGCTTGGGGGCTAGCGGGAGGCCAAATGAGCAGTTCTTC
>TRBV10-3|TRBJ2-7|TRBD2|-
CAIRSSGSGYEQYF
TGTGCCATCAGATCTAGCGGGAGTGGGTACGAGCAGTACTTC
>TRBV18|TRBJ1-1|TRBD1|-
CASSPGQGMNTEAFF
TGTGCCAGCTCACCCGGACAGGGGATGAACACTGAAGCTTTCTTT
>TRBV6-6|TRBJ2-1|TRBD2|-
CASSYTSGPYNEQFF
TGTGCCAGCAGCTACACTAGCGGGCCTTACAATGAGCAGTTCTTC
>TRBV29-1|TRBJ2-3|-|-
CSVEDWASTDTQYF
TGCAGCGTTGAAGACTGGGCTTCCACAGATACGCAGTATTTT
>TRBV6-4|TRBJ1-1|TRBD1|-
CASARDSKTEAFF
TGTGCCAGCGCTCGGGACAGTAAAACTGAAGCTTTCTTT
>TRBV2|TRBJ2-1|TRBD2|-
CASSEGGGLAAEGEQFF
TGTGCCAGCAGTGAAGGTGGGGGACTAGCGGCCGAGGGTGAGCAGTTCTTC
>TRBV27|TRBJ1-5|TRBD1|-
CASSRDRGNQPQHF
TGTGCCAGCAGCAGGGACAGGGGGAATCAGCCCCAGCATTTT